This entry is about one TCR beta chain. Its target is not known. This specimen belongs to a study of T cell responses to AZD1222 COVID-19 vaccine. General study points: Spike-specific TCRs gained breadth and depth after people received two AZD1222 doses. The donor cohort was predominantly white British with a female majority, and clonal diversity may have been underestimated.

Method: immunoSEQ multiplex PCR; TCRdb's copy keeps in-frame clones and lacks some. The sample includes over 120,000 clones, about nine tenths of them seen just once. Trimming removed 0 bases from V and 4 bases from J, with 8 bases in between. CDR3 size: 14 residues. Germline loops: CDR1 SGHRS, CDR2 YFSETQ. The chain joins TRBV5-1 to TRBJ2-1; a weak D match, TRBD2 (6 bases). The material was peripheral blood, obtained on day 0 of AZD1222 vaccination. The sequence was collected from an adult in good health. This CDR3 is CASSLVGRYNEQFF. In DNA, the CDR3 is TGCGCCAGCAGCTTGGTCGGGAGATACAATGAGCAGTTCTTC. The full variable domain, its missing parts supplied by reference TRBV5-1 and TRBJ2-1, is KAGVTQTPRYLIKTRGQQVTLSCSPISGHRSVSWYQQTPGQGLQFLFEYFSETQRNKGNFPGRFSGRQFSNSRSEMNVSTLELGDSALYLCASSLVGRYNEQFFGPGTRLTVL.